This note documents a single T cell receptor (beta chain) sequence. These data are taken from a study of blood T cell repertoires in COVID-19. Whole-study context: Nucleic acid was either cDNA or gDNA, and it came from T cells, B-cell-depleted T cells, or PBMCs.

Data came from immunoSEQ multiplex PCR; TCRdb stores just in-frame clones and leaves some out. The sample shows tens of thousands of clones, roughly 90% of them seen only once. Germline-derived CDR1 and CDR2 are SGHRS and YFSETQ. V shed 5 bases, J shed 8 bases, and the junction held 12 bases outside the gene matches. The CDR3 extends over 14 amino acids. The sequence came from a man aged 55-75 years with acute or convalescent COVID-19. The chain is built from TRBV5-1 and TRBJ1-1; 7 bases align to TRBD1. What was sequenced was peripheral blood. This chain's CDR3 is CASSLQGSQLEAFF. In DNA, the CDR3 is TGCGCCAGCAGTTTACAGGGGTCCCAATTAGAAGCTTTCTTT.